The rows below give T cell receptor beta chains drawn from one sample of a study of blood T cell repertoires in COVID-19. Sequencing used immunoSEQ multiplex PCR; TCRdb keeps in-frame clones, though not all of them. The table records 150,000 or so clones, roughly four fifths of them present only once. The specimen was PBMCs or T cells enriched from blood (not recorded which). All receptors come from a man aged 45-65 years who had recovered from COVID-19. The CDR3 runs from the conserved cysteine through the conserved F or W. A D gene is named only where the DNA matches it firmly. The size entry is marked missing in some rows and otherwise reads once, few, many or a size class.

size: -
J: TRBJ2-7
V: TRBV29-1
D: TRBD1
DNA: TGCAGCGTTACGATAGGGACAGGTCGCGGCGAGCAGTACTTC
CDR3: CSVTIGTGRGEQYF

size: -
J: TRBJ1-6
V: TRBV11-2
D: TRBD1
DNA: TGTGCCAGCAGCTTAGCGGGACAGGGTTACAATTCACCCCTCCACTTT
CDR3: CASSLAGQGYNSPLHF

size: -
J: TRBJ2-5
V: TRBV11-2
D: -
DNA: TGTGCCAGCAGCCATTCCCTCGGCGGGGGCAGAGAGACCCAGTACTTC
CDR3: CASSHSLGGGRETQYF

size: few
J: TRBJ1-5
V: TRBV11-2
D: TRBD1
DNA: TGTGCCAGCAGCGCAGGACAGGGCCGTCCCCAGCATTTT
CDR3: CASSAGQGRPQHF

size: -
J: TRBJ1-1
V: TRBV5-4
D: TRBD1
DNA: TGTGCCAGCAGCTTGCAGGGGGCGAACACTGAAGCTTTCTTT
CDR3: CASSLQGANTEAFF

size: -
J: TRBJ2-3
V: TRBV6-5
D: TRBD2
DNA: TGTGCCAGCAAGTTTGCGGGAGGAACAGATACGCAGTATTTT
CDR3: CASKFAGGTDTQYF

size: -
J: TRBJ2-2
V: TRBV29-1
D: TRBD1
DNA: TGCAGCGGGTACGGGACAGCGAACACCGGGGAGCTGTTTTTT
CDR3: CSGYGTANTGELFF

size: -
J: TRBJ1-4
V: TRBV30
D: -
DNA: TGTGCCCTGGGAGGCGTGACAACTAATGAAAAACTGTTTTTT
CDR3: CALGGVTTNEKLFF

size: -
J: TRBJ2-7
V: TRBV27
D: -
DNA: TGTGCCAGCAAGAAAGGGGACACCTCCTCCTACGAGCAGTACTTC
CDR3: CASKKGDTSSYEQYF

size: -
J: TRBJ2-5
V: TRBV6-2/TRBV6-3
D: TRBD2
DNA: TGTGCCAGCAGTCCACACGGGACTAGCGGCCAAGAGACCCAGTACTTC
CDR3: CASSPHGTSGQETQYF

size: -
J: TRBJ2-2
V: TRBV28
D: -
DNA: TGTGCCAGCAGTTCAACGAACACCGGGGAGCTGTTTTTT
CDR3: CASSSTNTGELFF

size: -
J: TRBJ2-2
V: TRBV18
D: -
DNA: TGTGCCAGCTCGTCACAAGCCCCTGAGGGTGTCACCGGGGAGCTGTTTTTT
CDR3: CASSSQAPEGVTGELFF

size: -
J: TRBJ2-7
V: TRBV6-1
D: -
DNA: TGTGCCAGCAGTGAGAGGAGTGCCTACGAGCAGTACTTC
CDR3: CASSERSAYEQYF

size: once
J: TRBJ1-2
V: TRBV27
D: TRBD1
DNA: TGTGCCAGCAGCTCGGGACAGGGAGTAGGTGGCTACACCTTC
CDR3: CASSSGQGVGGYTF

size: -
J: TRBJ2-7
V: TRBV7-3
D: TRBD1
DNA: TGTGCCAGCAGCCCGACAGGGGTCTACGAGCAGTACTTC
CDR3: CASSPTGVYEQYF

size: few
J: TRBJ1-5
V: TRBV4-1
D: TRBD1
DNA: TGCGCCAGCAGCCAGGGATACAGGGGTTTGAGCAATCAGCCCCAGCATTTT
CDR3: CASSQGYRGLSNQPQHF

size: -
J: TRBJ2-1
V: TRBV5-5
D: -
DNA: TGTGCCAGCAGCTTAGACGGAGACAATGAGCAGTTCTTC
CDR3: CASSLDGDNEQFF

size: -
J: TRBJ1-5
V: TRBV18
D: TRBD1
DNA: TGTGCCAGCTCGCGTGACAGGGAAGGACAGCCCCAGCATTTT
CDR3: CASSRDREGQPQHF

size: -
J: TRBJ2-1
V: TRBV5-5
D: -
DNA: TGTGCCAGCAGCCAGGCCCTTTTTAGCAATGAGCAGTTCTTC
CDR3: CASSQALFSNEQFF

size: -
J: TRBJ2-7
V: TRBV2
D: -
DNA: TGTGCCAGCTTCGCTAGCTCCTACGAGCAGTACTTC
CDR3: CASFASSYEQYF

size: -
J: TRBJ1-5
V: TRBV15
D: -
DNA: TGTGCCACCAGCTTGGAGCCTAATCAGCCCCAGCATTTT
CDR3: CATSLEPNQPQHF

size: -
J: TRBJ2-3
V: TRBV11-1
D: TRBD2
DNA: TGTGCCAGCAGAAAAGGACTAGCGGCCCTTAATACGCAGTATTTT
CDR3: CASRKGLAALNTQYF

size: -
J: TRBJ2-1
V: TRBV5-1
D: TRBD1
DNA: TGCGCCAGCAGCTACCCGGGACAGGGTGTCAATGAGCAGTTCTTC
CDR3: CASSYPGQGVNEQFF

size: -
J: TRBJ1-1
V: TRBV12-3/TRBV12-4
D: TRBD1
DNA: TGTGCCAGCACTGGGACAGGGAAGACTGAAGCTTTCTTT
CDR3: CASTGTGKTEAFF

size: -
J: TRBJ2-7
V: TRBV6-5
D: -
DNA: TGTGCCAGCAGTTACTCGGTCGGGTACGAGCAGTACTTC
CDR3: CASSYSVGYEQYF

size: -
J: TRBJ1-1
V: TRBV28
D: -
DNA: TGTGCCAGCAGAAGGAACCAGGGGATTGAAGCTTTCTTT
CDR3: CASRRNQGIEAFF

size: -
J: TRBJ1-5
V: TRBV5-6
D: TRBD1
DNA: TGTGCCAGCAGCCGGGACAGGGTCGTTCAGCCCCAGCATTTT
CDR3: CASSRDRVVQPQHF

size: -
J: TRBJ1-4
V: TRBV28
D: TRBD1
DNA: TGTGCCAGCAGTTGGGTGACAGGGACAGGGGATGAAAAACTGTTTTTT
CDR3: CASSWVTGTGDEKLFF

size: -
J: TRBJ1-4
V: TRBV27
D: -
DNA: TGTGCCAGCAGTTTAGGAGGACTCGAAAAACTGTTTTTT
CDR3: CASSLGGLEKLFF

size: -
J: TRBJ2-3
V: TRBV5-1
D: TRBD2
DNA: TGCGCCAGCAGCCCCCCGGGACTAGGAACAGATACGCAGTATTTT
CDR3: CASSPPGLGTDTQYF

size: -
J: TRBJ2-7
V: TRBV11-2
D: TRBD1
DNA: TGTGCCAGCAGCTTAGTGGGGGGACAGGGAGGAGAGCAGTACTTC
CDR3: CASSLVGGQGGEQYF

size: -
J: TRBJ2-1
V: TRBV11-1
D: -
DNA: TGTGCCAGCAGCTTAAGCCTTGGGCGCGAGCAGTTCTTC
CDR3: CASSLSLGREQFF

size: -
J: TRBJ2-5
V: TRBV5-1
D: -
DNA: TGCGCCAGCAGCACTACCCCGGCATCCCAAGAGACCCAGTACTTC
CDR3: CASSTTPASQETQYF

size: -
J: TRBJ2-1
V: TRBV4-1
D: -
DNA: TGCGCCAGCAGCCAAGTCCGAGCGGGTTCCTACAATGAGCAGTTCTTC
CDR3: CASSQVRAGSYNEQFF

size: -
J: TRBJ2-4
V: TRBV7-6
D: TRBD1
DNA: TGTGCCAGCAGCGACAGGGCTTCTGGTCACATTCAGTACTTC
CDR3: CASSDRASGHIQYF

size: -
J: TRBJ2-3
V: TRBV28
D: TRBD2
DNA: TGTGCCAGCAGCCCCGGACTAGGCACAGATACGCAGTATTTT
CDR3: CASSPGLGTDTQYF

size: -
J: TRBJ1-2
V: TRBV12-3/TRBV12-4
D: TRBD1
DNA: TGTGCCAGCAGTCCATGGACAGGGGACGGCTACACCTTC
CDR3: CASSPWTGDGYTF

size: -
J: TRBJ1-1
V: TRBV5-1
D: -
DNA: TGCGCCAGCAGCTGGCTGAGTGAGGCTGAAGCTTTCTTT
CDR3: CASSWLSEAEAFF

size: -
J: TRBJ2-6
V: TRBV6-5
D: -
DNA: TGTGCCAGCTCCCCCGGGGTCTCTGGGGCCAACGTCCTGACTTTC
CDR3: CASSPGVSGANVLTF

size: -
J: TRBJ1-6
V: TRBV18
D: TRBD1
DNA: TGTGCCAGCTCACCGGGGACCGGGACAGGGGGTTCACCCCTCCACTTT
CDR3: CASSPGTGTGGSPLHF

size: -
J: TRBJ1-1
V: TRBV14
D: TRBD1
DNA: TGTGCCAGCAGCCCCGGGACAGGGATGATGAACACTGAAGCTTTCTTT
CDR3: CASSPGTGMMNTEAFF

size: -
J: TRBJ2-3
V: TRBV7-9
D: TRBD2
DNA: TGTGCCAGCAGCTTAGGTAGCGGGGACGGTTACTTTAATACGCAGTATTTT
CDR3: CASSLGSGDGYFNTQYF

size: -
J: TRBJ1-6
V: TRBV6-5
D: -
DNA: TGTGCCAGCATAGAGGGCAGTTGGTCACCCCTCCACTTT
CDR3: CASIEGSWSPLHF

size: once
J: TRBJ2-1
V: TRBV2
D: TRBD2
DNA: TGTGCCAGCAGCCAGCTTAGCGGGACGGCCTACAATGAGCAGTTCTTC
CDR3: CASSQLSGTAYNEQFF

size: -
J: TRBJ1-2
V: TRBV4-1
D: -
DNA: TGCGCCAGCAGCCAAACCCCCGCGGGGGGGGGCGGTAACTATGGCTACACCTTC
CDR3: CASSQTPAGGGGNYGYTF

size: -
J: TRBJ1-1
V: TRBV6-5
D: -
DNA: TGTGCCAGCAGCGCCGGACTCACTGAAGCTTTCTTT
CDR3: CASSAGLTEAFF

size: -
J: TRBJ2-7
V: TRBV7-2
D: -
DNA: TGTGCCAGCAGCTTAGCCCACAGTTCTACGGAACAGTACTTC
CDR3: CASSLAHSSTEQYF

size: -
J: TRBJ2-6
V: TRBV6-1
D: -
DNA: TGTGCCAGCAGTGAAGTCCTTCAGGGGCCCTCTGGGGCCAACGTCCTGACTTTC
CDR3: CASSEVLQGPSGANVLTF

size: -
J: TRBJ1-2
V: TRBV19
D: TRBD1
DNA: TGTGCCAGTAGTATTGGAGTCGACAGGGCAGATGGCTACACCTTC
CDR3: CASSIGVDRADGYTF

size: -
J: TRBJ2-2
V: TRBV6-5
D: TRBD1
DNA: TGTGCCAGCAGTTACCTTAAGGGGGCTGGCGGGGAGCTGTTTTTT
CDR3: CASSYLKGAGGELFF

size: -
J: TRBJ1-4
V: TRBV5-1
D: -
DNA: TGCGCCAGCAGCTTTCAGGGGAATAATGAAAAACTGTTTTTT
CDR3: CASSFQGNNEKLFF